These T cell receptor beta chains were read from a single sample in a study of beta chain features in type 1 diabetes. TCRdb's table, derived via immunoSEQ multiplex PCR, lists solely in-frame clones and lacks some. The sample contains 250,000 to 350,000 clones, 13% to 15% of which appear only once. Specimen: central memory CD4+ T cells from blood. The source is a man younger than 40 in good health. Each CDR3 is given without its conserved first and last residue. Each record gives: V gene, J gene, CDR3 protein.

TRBV5-4,TRBJ2-3,ASSFGLAGARDTQY
TRBV11-3,TRBJ2-1,ASSLFSGGTSNEQF
TRBV7-5,TRBJ2-7,ARSYLTLSGCPLYEQY
TRBV13,TRBJ2-3,ASSLMATSGSTDTQY
TRBV7-2,TRBJ1-1,ASSLGQGAGTEAF
TRBV6-1,TRBJ2-5,ASSERRQETQY
TRBV5-8,TRBJ2-3,ASSLGLAGGRDTQY
TRBV2,TRBJ2-3,ASSELFVVDTQY
TRBV6-1,TRBJ2-7,ASRHYEQY
TRBV6-6,TRBJ2-5,ASLAGQETQY
TRBV6-1,TRBJ1-2,ASSPSLLGTRGYT
TRBV7-2,TRBJ2-3,ASSSDGYTQY
TRBV5-6,TRBJ1-4,ASSAGQGEKLF
TRBV6-1,TRBJ1-5,ASRIDSNQPQH
TRBV7-2,TRBJ2-3,ASSPGQGGADTQY
TRBV2,TRBJ2-7,ASSLQYEQY
TRBV7-2,TRBJ1-2,ASSLDRENGYT
TRBV6-5,TRBJ1-2,ASSYSIRGGDGYT
TRBV9,TRBJ2-2,ASSPLGGELF
TRBV7-2,TRBJ2-2,ASSLVASGRNTGELF
TRBV7-2,TRBJ2-1,ASGGASYNEQF
TRBV6-6,TRBJ1-6,ASSLIGDASPLH
TRBV10-3,TRBJ1-1,AISESRQGSTEAF
TRBV18,TRBJ2-3,ASSRYITDTQY
TRBV7-9,TRBJ2-5,ASSLMGRRGSRRETQY
TRBV4-1,TRBJ2-1,ASSAQLGPDFNEQF
TRBV5-4,TRBJ1-4,ASSLGSGTVGDELF
TRBV5-6,TRBJ2-7,ASSFVGQGAYEQY
TRBV7-9,TRBJ1-1,ASSLESGGTEAF
TRBV29-1,TRBJ2-5,SPGGGQETQY
TRBV4-3,TRBJ1-3,ASSHRVENTIY
TRBV6-5,TRBJ2-3,ASRRGGPVTDTQY
TRBV7-2,TRBJ2-5,ASSPGGLAAGTQY
TRBV7-9,TRBJ1-1,ASRTGTKNTEAF
TRBV4-3,TRBJ1-6,ASSQGGTGYSPLH
TRBV19,TRBJ1-5,ASSIPRDMQGGQPQH
TRBV2,TRBJ2-1,ASSLAGGEQF
TRBV5-6,TRBJ1-3,ASSGNRDWSLSGNTIY
TRBV28,TRBJ1-1,ASSSAGGLSEAF
TRBV11-3,TRBJ2-3,ASSLGLFGAADTDTQY
TRBV27,TRBJ2-2,ASRIAGLVDGELF
TRBV2,TRBJ2-2,ASSPSGGITGELF
TRBV18,TRBJ2-7,ASSPPGISYEQY
TRBV9,TRBJ2-1,ASSVGSGGGSEQF
TRBV5-1,TRBJ2-2,ASTPSGTANTGELF
TRBV7-3,TRBJ2-5,ASSPSGSRETQY
TRBV5-6,TRBJ2-2,ASSLASVDRTTDTGELF
TRBV5-1,TRBJ2-1,ASSWGLAGGSYNEQF
TRBV27,TRBJ2-1,ASRLDRGMYGEQF
TRBV2,TRBJ1-6,ASSDTDSPLH